The 5 T cell receptor beta chains below come from one sample, sequenced in a study of blood T cell repertoires in COVID-19. Profiling relied on immunoSEQ multiplex PCR, and the TCRdb table lists in-frame clones only, not all of them. This table has roughly 78,000 clones, roughly 83% appearing once. The specimen was peripheral blood. Receptors were obtained from a woman over 75 with acute or convalescent COVID-19.

The V call is TRBV25-1, the J call TRBJ2-1, with 7 bases that match TRBD2. CDR1 and CDR2 (germline): MGHDK, SYGVNS. The length of the CDR3 is 17 residues. With V trimmed by 3 bases and J by 3 bases, 11 bases remained unmatched. The CDR3 spells CASSDALGGSLYNEQFF. The CDR3 region has the DNA TGTGCCAGCAGTGACGCCCTAGGCGGGAGCCTCTACAATGAGCAGTTCTTC.

The rearrangement joins TRBV19 to TRBJ1-1, with no clear D. The germline V and J ends were trimmed by 3 bases and 1 base, with 9 bases remaining between them. This CDR3 is 14 amino acids long. Germline assignment: CDR1 LNHDA and CDR2 SQIVND (reference sequence). This CDR3 reads CASSILVPNTEAFF. CDR3 nucleotide sequence: TGTGCCAGTAGTATCCTTGTTCCGAACACTGAAGCTTTCTTT.

V gene TRBV7-3 combines with J gene TRBJ2-7, with 9 bases matching TRBD2. The ends lost 2 bases at V and 2 bases at J; junction bases unmatched: 4. Per the germline V gene, CDR1 is SGHTA and CDR2 is FQGTGA. This CDR3 is 15 amino acids long. The CDR3 sequence: CASSLEAGGTYEQYF. The DNA of the CDR3 is TGTGCCAGCAGCTTAGAAGCGGGAGGTACCTACGAGCAGTACTTC.

The rearrangement links TRBV9 to TRBJ1-1, with D possibly matching TRBD1 (6 bases). Germline V lookup: CDR1 SGDLS, CDR2 YYNGEE. CDR3 length equals 17 residues. V lost 0 bases and J lost 3, with 18 bases in between. CDR3 coding DNA: TGTGCCAGCAGCGTAGCAGGGGCTGAGGGGTGGCACACTGAAGCTTTCTTT. Translated, it gives CASSVAGAEGWHTEAFF.

V and J are TRBV3-1 (or the pseudogene TRBV3-2) and TRBJ2-1; D might be TRBD1 (5 bases). The CDR3 is 18 amino acids. The V gene's germline CDR1 is LGHDT and CDR2 YNNKEL (reference sequence). V gave up 0 bases and J gave up 6 bases, with 21 bases separating them. The CDR3 DNA follows: TGTGCCAGCAGCCAAGATCTGCCAGGGTCCTTTTTCCTCAATGAGCAGTTCTTC. Translating gives CASSQDLPGSFFLNEQFF.